A selection of T cell receptor beta chains follows, all from one sample in a study of blood T cells in healthy people across ages. MiXCR, applied by TCRdb to the 5' RACE reads, yields one record per CDR3 protein. The profile shows 1,800,000 or so distinct CDR3 sequences, about two fifths of them singletons. Material: blood. The receptors derive from a human donor in good health. CDR3s include the opening cysteine and the closing phenylalanine or tryptophan. A D gene is named only where the DNA matches it firmly. Clone sizes are given selectively: once, few, many, or a class where the clone is expanded.

V	size	D	J	CDR3	DNA
TRBV21-1	NA	NA	TRBJ2-7	CASSKTPGGDSYNEQYF	TGTGCCAGCAGCAAAACTCCTGGGGGGGACTCCTACAATGAGCAGTACTTC
TRBV20-1	NA	NA	TRBJ1-2	CSAIRGVDYGYTF	TGCAGTGCTATTCGGGGTGTGGACTATGGCTACACCTTC
TRBV6-2/TRBV6-3	NA	NA	TRBJ2-5	CASSLIKETQYF	TGTGCCAGCAGTTTGATCAAAGAGACCCAGTACTTC
TRBV4-2	few	TRBD2	TRBJ2-3	CASSPPAGTNTDTQYF	TGTGCCAGCAGCCCCCCAGCGGGGACGAACACAGATACGCAGTATTTT
TRBV4-3	NA	NA	TRBJ1-2	CASSQDAPNGGYTF	TGCGCCAGCAGCCAAGATGCCCCCAACGGGGGCTACACCTTC
TRBV9	NA	NA	TRBJ2-7	CASSVGDARSYEQYF	TGTGCCAGCAGCGTGGGGGACGCCCGCTCCTACGAGCAGTACTTC
TRBV20-1	NA	NA	TRBJ2-1	CSARAQNRKTYNEQFF	TGCAGTGCTAGAGCCCAAAACAGGAAAACCTACAATGAGCAGTTCTTC
TRBV20-1	NA	NA	TRBJ2-5	CSAREEQGDGETQYF	TGCAGTGCTAGAGAGGAACAGGGAGATGGAGAGACCCAGTACTTC
TRBV6-2/TRBV6-3	NA	NA	TRBJ2-4	CASSYVTWPGEAKNIQYF	TGTGCCAGCAGTTATGTGACGTGGCCGGGGGAAGCCAAAAACATTCAGTACTTC
TRBV13	NA	TRBD1	TRBJ2-1	CASSSRGTVWVLNGDEQFF	TGTGCCAGCAGCTCTAGGGGGACAGTGTGGGTACTAAATGGGGATGAGCAGTTCTTC
TRBV7-3	NA	TRBD1	TRBJ1-2	CASSLTGTGSFYGYTF	TGTGCCAGCAGCTTAACCGGGACAGGCTCATTCTATGGCTACACCTTC
TRBV6-5	NA	TRBD1	TRBJ2-3	CASSYEDRGLVDTQYF	TGTGCCAGCAGTTACGAGGACAGGGGGCTGGTGGATACGCAGTATTTT
TRBV20-1	few	NA	TRBJ1-6	CSARGQPRPSSSYNSPLHF	TGCAGTGCTAGAGGACAGCCGCGACCTTCAAGCTCCTATAATTCACCCCTCCACTTT
TRBV5-1	many	NA	TRBJ2-1	CASSLGARGTNEQFF	TGCGCCAGCAGCTTGGGTGCCAGGGGAACAAATGAGCAGTTCTTC
TRBV7-9	NA	TRBD2	TRBJ2-5	CASSFALTLAGDGETQYF	TGTGCCAGCAGCTTCGCCCTAACACTAGCGGGGGACGGAGAGACCCAGTACTTC
TRBV28	once	NA	TRBJ1-6	CASSFNALGGESGSPLHF	TGTGCCAGCAGTTTTAACGCATTGGGGGGGGAAAGTGGTTCACCCCTCCACTTT
TRBV18	NA	NA	TRBJ2-7	CASSGGRFNYEQYF	TGTGCCAGCTCCGGTGGGCGGTTTAACTACGAGCAGTACTTC
TRBV20-1	few	TRBD1	TRBJ2-7	CSARGSNRGPYEQYF	TGCAGTGCTAGAGGTTCCAACAGGGGCCCCTACGAGCAGTACTTC
TRBV5-1	many	NA	TRBJ2-6	CASSLYTSSGANVLTF	TGCGCCAGCAGCTTGTACACCTCCTCTGGGGCCAACGTCCTGACTTTC
TRBV29-1	few	NA	TRBJ2-5	CSVADLAKETQYF	TGCAGCGTCGCTGACCTGGCCAAAGAGACCCAGTACTTC
TRBV5-1	NA	NA	TRBJ2-6	CASSLADTSGASVLTF	TGCGCCAGCAGCTTGGCAGATACTTCTGGGGCCAGCGTCCTGACTTTC
TRBV6-4	NA	NA	TRBJ2-1	CASATFGYEQFF	TGTGCCAGCGCGACATTTGGGTATGAGCAGTTCTTC
TRBV11-2	NA	NA	TRBJ1-2	CASTGDRWGYGYTF	TGTGCCAGCACCGGGGACCGGTGGGGGTATGGCTACACCTTC